This passage covers 24 T cell receptor beta chains from one sample sequenced in a study of shared clonotypes between healthy human individuals. The data were produced by immunoSEQ multiplex PCR, yet TCRdb's version contains in-frame clones alone and is incomplete. This table has 2.3 million or so clones, roughly 93% appearing once. The sample consisted of naive CD4+ T cells from PBMCs. Subset given: CD45RA+ positively selected. These receptors were obtained from a man between 18 and 29 years old in good health. Some clones in this sample may be carry-over from other donors' samples.

V is TRBV7-9 and J is TRBJ1-6, with a possible D match to TRBD1 (6 bases). V dropped 4 bases and J dropped 10 bases, with 17 bases sitting between them. Germline V gene sequence: CDR1 SEHNR, CDR2 FQNEAQ (reference sequence). The CDR3 has 15 residues. CDR3 DNA: TGTGCCAGCAGCTCCCGGGACACAGGAAACTCACCCCTCCACTTT. Translating gives CASSSRDTGNSPLHF. The complete variable domain, with remaining parts taken from reference TRBV7-9 and TRBJ1-6, reads DTGVSQNPRHKITKRGQNVTFRCDPISEHNRLYWYRQTLGQGPEFLTYFQNEAQLEKSRLLSDRFSAERPKGSFSTLEIQRTEQGDSAMYLCASSSRDTGNSPLHFGNGTRLTVT.

V and J are TRBV28 and TRBJ2-2; 14 positions match TRBD2. The CDR3 has 15 amino acids. Germline CDR1 MDHEN, CDR2 SYDVKM. V lost 10 bases, J lost 2 bases, and 3 bases stayed unmatched. The DNA of the CDR3 is TGTGCCATCGGGACTAGCGGGGGCAACACCGGGGAGCTGTTTTTT. Translation gives CAIGTSGGNTGELFF. Together with reference TRBV28 and TRBJ2-2, the CDR3 gives the full variable domain: DVKVTQSSRYLVKRTGEKVFLECVQDMDHENMFWYRQDPGLGLRLIYFSYDVKMKEKGDIPEGYSVSREKKERFSLILESASTNQTSMYLCAIGTSGGNTGELFFGEGSRLTVL.

The chain carries TRBV5-8 and TRBJ2-3, with a weak D call TRBD1 (5 bases). Looked up from germline, CDR1 is SGHTS and CDR2 is YDEGEE. V lost 0 bases, J lost 8 bases, and 13 bases lay in between. The CDR3 has 14 residues. The CDR3 is CASSLGGYQGTQYF. The CDR3 DNA follows: TGTGCCAGCAGCTTGGGTGGGTACCAGGGTACGCAGTATTTT.

J is TRBJ2-5 and V is TRBV27; D may be TRBD2 (6 bases). This CDR3 contains 16 residues. Trimming shortened V by 7 bases and J by 3 bases, and 21 bases separated the two germline ends. Per the germline V gene, CDR1 is MNHEY and CDR2 is SMNVEV (reference sequence). CDR3 in amino acids: CASTSPGRGEKETQYF. Written as DNA, the CDR3 is TGTGCCAGCACCTCCCCAGGGCGGGGAGAAAAAGAGACCCAGTACTTC.

V gene TRBV5-1 combines with J gene TRBJ2-2; 7 bases map to TRBD1. The trim removed 4 bases at V and 8 bases at J, leaving 11 bases unmatched. The germline CDR1 and CDR2 sequences are SGHRS and YFSETQ. The CDR3 contains 15 residues. As DNA, the CDR3 is TGCGCCAGCAGCCTCGGGACAGCGGTCGCAGGGGAGCTGTTTTTT. Translation: CASSLGTAVAGELFF. The full variable domain, completed using reference TRBV5-1 and TRBJ2-2, is KAGVTQTPRYLIKTRGQQVTLSCSPISGHRSVSWYQQTPGQGLQFLFEYFSETQRNKGNFPGRFSGRQFSNSRSEMNVSTLELGDSALYLCASSLGTAVAGELFFGEGSRLTVL.

This clone was observed a single time. Other DNA sequences within the sample encode an identical CDR3. The chain uses TRBV5-6 and TRBJ1-3; D is perhaps TRBD1 (5 bases). The CDR3 has 15 amino acids. Germline V CDR1 and CDR2: SGHDT, YYEEEE. V dropped 3 bases and J dropped 0 bases, with 10 bases sitting between them. The CDR3 region is CASSWGPNSGNTIYF. The CDR3 DNA sequence: TGTGCCAGCAGCTGGGGACCGAACTCTGGAAACACCATATATTTT.

The chain joins TRBV5-1 to TRBJ1-3; D might be TRBD1 (5 bases). The CDR3 extends over 17 amino acids. CDR1 is SGHRS, CDR2 YFSETQ, per germline. Trimming shortened V by 4 bases and J by 2 bases, and 19 bases separated the two germline ends. The CDR3 protein is CASSRSIDWGAGNTIYF. The CDR3 region has the DNA TGCGCCAGCAGCCGATCGATCGACTGGGGGGCTGGAAACACCATATATTTT. The variable domain in full, with the rest retrieved from reference TRBV5-1 and TRBJ1-3, is KAGVTQTPRYLIKTRGQQVTLSCSPISGHRSVSWYQQTPGQGLQFLFEYFSETQRNKGNFPGRFSGRQFSNSRSEMNVSTLELGDSALYLCASSRSIDWGAGNTIYFGEGSWLTVV.

The chain has TRBV7-3 and TRBJ2-7, with 10 bases aligning to TRBD2. The V gene's germline CDR1 is SGHTA and CDR2 FQGTGA. V shed 2 bases and J 6 bases; nucleotides not matched to a gene: 7. CDR3 length: 15 residues. The DNA of the CDR3 is TGTGCCAGCAGCTTAGAGCTAGCGGGAGTTCGCGAGCAGTACTTC. It is translated as CASSLELAGVREQYF.

The V call is TRBV7-2, the J call TRBJ2-3; D is unclear. Germline CDR1 is SGHTA and CDR2 is FQGNSA. Trimming removed 5 bases from V and 1 base from J, with 10 bases in between. This CDR3 spans 14 amino acids. DNA of the CDR3: TGTGCCAGCAGCACCCGGGCCCGCACAGATACGCAGTATTTT. Translating it yields CASSTRARTDTQYF.

This chain's CDR3 is CASSPPDRQETQYF. CDR3 nucleotides: TGTGCCAGCAGCCCCCCGGACCGACAAGAGACCCAGTACTTC. The V call is TRBV7-3, the J call TRBJ2-5; no clear D gene. The CDR3 covers 14 residues. Trimming stripped 5 bases from V and 2 bases from J, with 12 bases between. Germline V gene sequence: CDR1 SGHTA, CDR2 FQGTGA.

This clone was seen once. This chain links TRBV6-5 with TRBJ2-5, with D possibly being TRBD1 (5 bases). This CDR3 has 13 amino acids. V lost 6 bases, J lost 2 bases, and 10 bases lay in between. Germline lookup yields CDR1 MNHEY and CDR2 SVGAGI. CDR3 loop: CASRDKEQETQYF. CDR3 bases: TGTGCCAGCAGGGACAAAGAACAAGAGACCCAGTACTTC.

The chain carries TRBV7-2 and TRBJ2-7, with 7 positions matching TRBD1. The CDR3 length is 15 residues. The V and J ends lost 4 bases and 1 base, in that order; junction bases with no gene match: 7. The V gene's germline CDR1 is SGHTA and CDR2 FQGNSA. CDR3 coding DNA: TGTGCCAGCAGCTCCCAGGGACAGACATCCTACGAGCAGTACTTC. Translated, it gives CASSSQGQTSYEQYF.

On this clone: Other DNA variants within this sample encode the same CDR3. The chain carries TRBV27 and TRBJ1-5; 7 bases line up with TRBD1. CDR3 length equals 13 residues. Unmatched junction bases numbered 5, after V lost 5 bases and J lost 7 bases. Per germline, CDR1 MNHEY and CDR2 SMNVEV (reference sequence). CDR3 loop: CASSRQGRQPQHF. CDR3 nucleotides: TGTGCCAGCAGTCGACAGGGCCGACAGCCCCAGCATTTT.

About this clone itself: A read error may account for a junction end that differs from germline. The chain recombines TRBV6-6 with TRBJ1-2; 7 nucleotides align to TRBD1. The CDR3 spans 12 residues. Germline assignment: CDR1 MNHNY and CDR2 SVGAGI (reference sequence). The DNA of the CDR3 is TGTGCCAGCAGTTATGCGAACAGGGACAGCCACTTC. This encodes CASSYANRDSHF.

The CDR3 nucleotides read TGTGCCATCAGTGAGGCTAGCAGGGGGCCTGATACGCAGTATTTT. Residues: CAISEASRGPDTQYF. The V and J genes are TRBV10-3 and TRBJ2-3; 8 nucleotides line up with TRBD1. With V trimmed by 2 bases and J by 6 bases, 7 bases remained unmatched. This CDR3 is 15 amino acids long. Germline-derived CDR1 and CDR2 are ENHRY and SYGVKD.

V is TRBV4-2 and J is TRBJ2-1, with D perhaps matching TRBD2 (5 bases). The ends were cut back, 3 bases at V and 3 bases at J, with 15 bases in the middle. The CDR3 loop spans 16 amino acids. Germline assignment: CDR1 LGHNA and CDR2 YNFKEQ. The CDR3 sequence: CASSQTLLGIYNEQFF. The DNA of the CDR3 is TGTGCCAGCAGCCAGACACTACTAGGAATCTACAATGAGCAGTTCTTC.

The chain employs TRBV18 and TRBJ1-3, with 8 bases aligning to TRBD1. The germline CDR1 and CDR2 sequences are KGHSH and LQKENI. V trimming: 2 bases; J trimming: 0 bases; junction bases outside the gene matches: 3. CDR3 length: 16 amino acids. In nucleotides, the CDR3 is TGTGCCAGCTCACCAAATGACAGGGGCTCTGGAAACACCATATATTTT. Its protein is CASSPNDRGSGNTIYF.

The CDR3 sequence is CASSLSGQGLEQYF. The CDR3 bases are TGCGCCAGCAGCTTGTCAGGGCAGGGACTCGAGCAGTACTTC. V and J are TRBV5-1 and TRBJ2-7, with D tentatively TRBD2 (6 bases). This CDR3 contains 14 residues. Trimming removed 1 base from V and 6 bases from J, with 14 bases in between. Germline V gene lookup returns CDR1 SGHRS and CDR2 YFSETQ.

The CDR3 reads CASSARPLAGGWPDTQYF. The CDR3 bases are TGTGCCAGCAGCGCCCGACCTTTAGCGGGAGGGTGGCCAGATACGCAGTATTTT. The rearrangement joins TRBV7-6 to TRBJ2-3, with 11 bases aligning to TRBD2. This CDR3 comprises 18 residues. V shed 5 bases, J shed 4 bases, and the junction held 14 bases outside the gene matches. Per the germline V gene, CDR1 is SGHVS and CDR2 is FNYEAQ.

CDR3 residues: CASSNQGARNTEAFF. The DNA of the CDR3 is TGTGCCAGCAGTAACCAGGGGGCGCGAAACACTGAAGCTTTCTTT. The genes are TRBV6-5 and TRBJ1-1; TRBD1 matches at 8 bases. V was pared by 5 bases and J by 2 bases, with 7 bases of the junction left unmatched. Germline V lookup: CDR1 MNHEY, CDR2 SVGAGI. The CDR3 runs to 15 residues.

This chain uses TRBV6-5 with TRBJ2-3, with D possibly being TRBD1 or TRBD2 (6 bases each). The CDR3 sequence is 15 residues long. Germline V gene sequence: CDR1 MNHEY, CDR2 SVGAGI. With 5 bases removed from V and 2 bases from J, the gap between germline ends came to 14 bases. The CDR3 sequence: CASSRGGTNTDTQYF. The CDR3 coding sequence is TGTGCCAGCAGTCGGGGCGGGACAAACACAGATACGCAGTATTTT.

The CDR3 region has the DNA TGTGCCAGCAGCCTAGGGGGGGTCGTCTCCTACAATGAGCAGTTCTTC. Amino acids: CASSLGGVVSYNEQFF. V gene TRBV7-7 combines with J gene TRBJ2-1, with D possibly being TRBD2 (7 bases). The CDR3 is made up of 16 amino acids. Germline CDR1 SSHAT, CDR2 FNYEAQ (reference sequence). V was trimmed by 5 bases and J by 0 bases, leaving 14 bases between them.

The chain employs TRBV29-1 and TRBJ2-5; a possible D gene is TRBD1 (6 bases). The DNA end favors TRBJ2-7, so the J call may be wrong. Germline V gives CDR1 SQVTM, CDR2 ANQGSEA. The CDR3 is 13 amino acids. The CDR3 bases are TGCAGCGTTGCTGGCAGGGGTAACTACGAGCAGTACTTC. Protein sequence: CSVAGRGNYEQYF.

This rearrangement joins TRBV7-9 to TRBJ2-3, with 7 bases fitting TRBD2. V was clipped by 2 bases and J by 3 bases; unmatched bases: 5. CDR1 is SEHNR, CDR2 FQNEAQ, per germline (reference sequence). The CDR3 is 15 residues long. The CDR3 bases are TGTGCCAGCAGCTTATGGCGCGGGGGAACAGATACGCAGTATTTT. Amino acids: CASSLWRGGTDTQYF. Looking up the rest from reference TRBV7-9 and TRBJ2-3 gives the full variable domain: DTGVSQNPRHKITKRGQNVTFRCDPISEHNRLYWYRQTLGQGPEFLTYFQNEAQLEKSRLLSDRFSAERPKGSFSTLEIQRTEQGDSAMYLCASSLWRGGTDTQYFGPGTRLTVL.